The 30 T cell receptor beta chains presented below share a single source sample, sequenced in a study of blood T cell repertoires in COVID-19. The table came from immunoSEQ multiplex PCR; TCRdb's copy has only in-frame clones and leaves some out. The table has approximately 200,000 clones, roughly 77% seen once. Material for sequencing was peripheral blood. Source of these receptors: a woman older than 75 with COVID-19, enrolled during active disease.

V gene TRBV7-6 combines with J gene TRBJ2-3; D is possibly TRBD1 (5 bases). Germline lookup yields CDR1 SGHVS and CDR2 FNYEAQ. This CDR3 has 15 residues. V was trimmed by 5 bases and J by 2 bases, leaving 14 bases between them. The CDR3 loop is CASSPQGEITDTQYF. CDR3 bases: TGTGCCAGCAGCCCCCAGGGCGAAATCACAGATACGCAGTATTTT.

V usage is TRBV4-1 and J usage is TRBJ1-5; unclear D gene. Between the trimmed V and J ends, which lost 1 base and 7 bases, there was a span of 8 bases. The CDR3 is 13 residues long. Germline V gene sequence: CDR1 MGHRA, CDR2 YSYEKL. The CDR3 protein is CASSQARSQPQHF. The CDR3, as DNA: TGCGCCAGCAGCCAAGCCCGGTCCCAGCCCCAGCATTTT.

Of note for this clone: One end of the junction does not line up with germline, which may come from a read error. This chain uses TRBV5-1 with TRBJ2-1; 9 bases fit TRBD2. This CDR3 region has 14 residues. Germline V gene sequence: CDR1 SGHRS, CDR2 YFSETQ. For the CDR3, the DNA is TGCGCCCGCAGCTTGGCCGCGGGGGGGCGGGAGCAGTTCTTC. Its translation is CARSLAAGGREQFF.

The chain carries TRBV7-2 and TRBJ1-1; TRBD1 is a possible D gene (6 bases). CDR3 length: 15 residues. Trimming pared 2 bases from V and 3 bases from J, leaving 13 bases between. The germline V gene has CDR1 SGHTA and CDR2 FQGNSA. The CDR3 nucleotides are TGTGCCAGCAGCTTACGGGGGGGCCTGTACACTGAAGCTTTCTTT. It translates to CASSLRGGLYTEAFF.

The CDR3 loop is CASRSVGTGNGYTF. CDR3 in DNA: TGTGCCAGCAGGAGCGTCGGGACAGGGAATGGCTACACCTTC. V gene TRBV6-5 combines with J gene TRBJ1-2; 9 bases agree with TRBD1. V lost 6 bases, J lost 6 bases, and 8 bases stayed unmatched. CDR1 is MNHEY, CDR2 SVGAGI, per germline. CDR3 length: 14 residues.

The CDR3 DNA follows: TGTGCCAGCTCAGCGGTACGGGATACGCAGTATTTT. This sequence encodes CASSAVRDTQYF. The rearrangement joins TRBV18 to TRBJ2-3; D gene uncertain. This CDR3 contains 12 residues. The V end lost 5 bases, the J end lost 6 bases, and 9 bases lay between the germline ends. Germline loops: CDR1 KGHSH, CDR2 LQKENI. Supplemented by reference TRBV18 and TRBJ2-3, the full variable domain reads NAGVMQNPRHLVRRRGQEARLRCSPMKGHSHVYWYRQLPEEGLKFMVYLQKENIIDESGMPKERFSAEFPKEGPSILRIQQVVRGDSAAYFCASSAVRDTQYFGPGTRLTVL.

The gene calls are TRBV2 and TRBJ2-1, with TRBD1 matching over 7 bases. The V segment lost 8 bases and the J segment 9 bases; nucleotides outside the gene matches: 10. The CDR3 runs 13 residues. Germline V lookup: CDR1 SNHLY, CDR2 FYNNEI. The chain's CDR3 is CASLLDRALEQFF. The CDR3 DNA reads as TGTGCCAGCCTGCTAGACAGGGCCCTTGAGCAGTTCTTC.

The chain employs TRBV5-1 and TRBJ2-3; 8 bases fit TRBD1. The J segment lost 1 base and the V segment lost 4 bases, leaving 11 bases of the junction unmatched. Germline-derived CDR1 and CDR2 are SGHRS and YFSETQ. The CDR3 runs to 17 residues. This CDR3 reads CASSPTDRDIGTDTQYF. CDR3 sequence (DNA): TGCGCCAGCAGCCCCACGGACAGGGATATAGGCACAGATACGCAGTATTTT.

This clone was recorded only once. The chain couples TRBV19 to TRBJ2-1; D is unclear. The CDR3 contains 17 residues. CDR1 LNHDA and CDR2 SQIVND come from the germline V gene (reference sequence). V lost 6 bases, J lost 4 bases, and 22 bases lay in between. The chain's CDR3 is CASSYYIGEGVYNEQFF. The CDR3, as DNA: TGTGCCAGTAGCTACTATATCGGAGAAGGTGTTTACAATGAGCAGTTCTTC. Using reference TRBV19 and TRBJ2-1 for the parts outside the CDR3, the full variable domain is DGGITQSPKYLFRKEGQNVTLSCEQNLNHDAMYWYRQDPGQGLRLIYYSQIVNDFQKGDIAEGYSVSREKKESFPLTVTSAQKNPTAFYLCASSYYIGEGVYNEQFFGPGTRLTVL.

The chain joins TRBV28 to TRBJ2-7, with 10 positions matching TRBD2. Germline values: CDR1 MDHEN, CDR2 SYDVKM. This CDR3 is 14 amino acids long. V shed 4 bases, J shed 5 bases, and the junction held 5 bases outside the gene matches. CDR3 coding DNA: TGTGCCAGCAGTTATCCGGGACTAGCGAACGAGCAGTACTTC. Translating it yields CASSYPGLANEQYF.

This clone was seen a handful of times. The chain carries TRBV5-1 and TRBJ1-6, with TRBD1 matching 10 bases. CDR1 and CDR2 (germline): SGHRS, YFSETQ. V lost 0 bases, J lost 8 bases, and 2 bases stayed unmatched. The CDR3 is made up of 15 amino acids. The CDR3 sequence is CASSLETGGYSPLHF. The CDR3 DNA is TGCGCCAGCAGCTTGGAGACAGGGGGCTATTCACCCCTCCACTTT.

V gene TRBV5-1 combines with J gene TRBJ2-3; 10 nucleotides match TRBD2. The germline V gene has CDR1 SGHRS and CDR2 YFSETQ. With 5 bases clipped from V and 2 bases from J, the junction kept 8 bases outside the gene matches. This CDR3 is 16 amino acids long. The CDR3 sequence: CASRLAGGTPTDTQYF. The CDR3 DNA sequence: TGCGCCAGCAGGTTAGCGGGAGGAACTCCCACAGATACGCAGTATTTT.

J is TRBJ2-5 and V is TRBV24-1; no clear D gene. The CDR3 loop spans 13 amino acids. V was pared by 6 bases and J by 0 bases, with 7 bases between. Germline CDR1 and CDR2: KGHDR and SFDVKD. CDR3 DNA sequence: TGTGCCACCAGTCCCTCTAACCAAGAGACCCAGTACTTC. Protein sequence: CATSPSNQETQYF.

The chain has TRBV19 and TRBJ2-5; 11 bases agree with TRBD1. Looked up from germline, CDR1 is LNHDA and CDR2 is SQIVND (reference sequence). V shed 4 bases, J shed 2 bases, and the junction held 0 bases outside the gene matches. The CDR3 loop spans 14 amino acids. Here the CDR3 reads CASSRDRGQETQYF. The CDR3, as DNA: TGTGCCAGTAGTAGGGACAGGGGGCAAGAGACCCAGTACTTC.

This clone was observed a handful of times. This sequence joins TRBV2 and TRBJ2-6, with 7 bases aligning to TRBD1. CDR3 length: 17 amino acids. V gave up 10 bases and J gave up 0 bases; unmatched junction bases: 12. Germline CDR1 is SNHLY and CDR2 is FYNNEI. In nucleotides, the CDR3 is TGTGCCATCGAGACAGGGCCCTCGACCTCTGGGGCCAACGTCCTGACTTTC. Translation: CAIETGPSTSGANVLTF.

The V call is TRBV28, the J call TRBJ1-2; D is ambiguous. Trimming pared 5 bases from V and 9 bases from J, leaving 13 bases between. This CDR3 has 12 residues. Germline V gives CDR1 MDHEN, CDR2 SYDVKM. The CDR3 loop is CASSKTLRSYTF. CDR3 sequence (DNA): TGTGCCAGCAGTAAGACTTTAAGGAGCTACACCTTC.

This CDR3 reads CASSWGTIEPQHF. The CDR3, as DNA: TGTGCCAGTAGTTGGGGGACAATCGAGCCCCAGCATTTT. The rearrangement uses TRBV19 and TRBJ1-5; D perhaps matches TRBD1 (6 bases). Germline CDR1 and CDR2: LNHDA and SQIVND (reference sequence). This CDR3 is 13 amino acids long. V was shortened by 5 bases and J by 8 bases, with 13 bases between the two germline ends.

The V call is TRBV5-4, the J call TRBJ1-2; D not certain. V was pared by 1 base and J by 12 bases, with 16 bases between. The CDR3 is 13 amino acids. Germline CDR1 and CDR2: SGHNT and YYREEE (reference sequence). The CDR3, as DNA: TGTGCCAGCAGCTTGTACAGCGGGTTCGGGAACACCTTC. Translation gives CASSLYSGFGNTF.

V gene TRBV19 combines with J gene TRBJ1-2; D is perhaps TRBD1 (5 bases). The CDR3 runs to 13 residues. The germline V gene has CDR1 LNHDA and CDR2 SQIVND (reference sequence). V was clipped by 4 bases and J by 5 bases, with 11 bases between them. This CDR3 is CASSRQGGYGYTF. CDR3 nucleotide sequence: TGTGCCAGTAGTAGGCAGGGAGGATATGGCTACACCTTC.

This clone showed up just a few times. The V and J genes are TRBV27 and TRBJ2-1; D may be TRBD2 (5 bases). This CDR3 contains 12 residues. Trimming took off 4 bases at V and 6 bases at J, with 7 bases between the two ends. CDR1 is MNHEY, CDR2 SMNVEV, per germline (reference sequence). The DNA for the CDR3 is TGTGCCAGCAGTTACGAGGGCAATGAGCAGTTCTTC. Protein product: CASSYEGNEQFF.

The chain is built from TRBV9 and TRBJ1-5; D call uncertain. Deletions cut 3 bases from V and 2 bases from J, with 9 bases between. In germline, CDR1 is SGDLS, CDR2 YYNGEE. CDR3 size: 14 residues. The chain's CDR3 is CASSDGVRNQPQHF. The CDR3 bases are TGTGCCAGCAGCGACGGAGTCCGCAATCAGCCCCAGCATTTT.

The chain couples TRBV18 to TRBJ1-4, with TRBD1 matching 9 bases. Germline V gene data show CDR1 as KGHSH and CDR2 as LQKENI. This CDR3 has 18 amino acids. Germline trimming cut 3 bases from V and 0 bases from J; bases unmatched to any gene: 8. DNA for the CDR3: TGTGCCAGCTCACCCCCGGGACAGGGACCTTCAACTAATGAAAAACTGTTTTTT. Its translation: CASSPPGQGPSTNEKLFF.

The CDR3: CASSFSSSGSTDTQYF. The CDR3 coding sequence is TGTGCCAGCAGTTTCTCTTCTAGCGGCAGCACAGATACGCAGTATTTT. The chain couples TRBV27 to TRBJ2-3, with 7 bases aligning to TRBD2. J lost 0 bases, V lost 3 bases, and 6 bases had no gene match. Per germline, CDR1 MNHEY and CDR2 SMNVEV (reference sequence). The CDR3 consists of 16 residues.

CDR3: CASSPDSMNTEAFF. In nucleotides, the CDR3 is TGCGCCAGCAGTCCGGACAGCATGAACACTGAAGCTTTCTTT. This rearrangement joins TRBV5-1 to TRBJ1-1, with TRBD1 as a possible D gene (6 bases). Germline assignment: CDR1 SGHRS and CDR2 YFSETQ. Deletions cut 5 bases from V and 0 bases from J, with 11 bases between. The CDR3 spans 14 residues. Full variable domain (missing parts from reference TRBV5-1 and TRBJ1-1): KAGVTQTPRYLIKTRGQQVTLSCSPISGHRSVSWYQQTPGQGLQFLFEYFSETQRNKGNFPGRFSGRQFSNSRSEMNVSTLELGDSALYLCASSPDSMNTEAFFGQGTRLTVV.

The rearrangement links TRBV11-1 to TRBJ2-2, with a tentative D call TRBD2 (5 bases). Trimming took 2 bases from V and 6 from J, leaving 13 bases between them. This CDR3 spans 15 amino acids. Germline-derived CDR1 and CDR2 are SGHAT and FQDESV (reference sequence). CDR3 residues: CASSLRRAGPGELFF. DNA for the CDR3: TGTGCCAGCAGCTTAAGGCGGGCAGGTCCCGGGGAGCTGTTTTTT.

The chain combines TRBV6-2 or TRBV6-3 with TRBJ2-7; D not resolved. Germline V gene lookup returns CDR1 MNHEY and CDR2 SVGEGT. The V and J ends lost 2 bases and 0 bases respectively, with 5 bases between them. This CDR3 spans 13 amino acids. CDR3 residues: CASSYGNSYEQYF. The CDR3 DNA sequence: TGTGCCAGCAGTTACGGCAACTCCTACGAGCAGTACTTC.

The CDR3 protein is CASSQISLTDTQYF. The CDR3 bases are TGCGCCAGCAGTCAGATTAGCTTAACCGATACGCAGTATTTT. V usage is TRBV5-1 and J usage is TRBJ2-3; no reliable D call. Trimming removed 5 bases at V and 6 bases at J, with 16 bases between. CDR1 is SGHRS, CDR2 YFSETQ, per germline. The CDR3 is 14 amino acids.

The rearrangement uses TRBV7-9 and TRBJ2-7; no clear D. Germline assignment: CDR1 SEHNR and CDR2 FQNEAQ (reference sequence). V was cut by 3 bases and J by 4 bases, with 7 bases left in between. The CDR3 spans 12 residues. CDR3 in DNA: TGTGCCAGCAGCTTTTCCTTATACGAGCAGTACTTC. The encoded protein is CASSFSLYEQYF.

V gene TRBV27 combines with J gene TRBJ2-7; 7 nucleotides agree with TRBD1. V shed 8 bases, J shed 6 bases, and the junction held 7 bases outside the gene matches. Germline V CDR1 and CDR2: MNHEY, SMNVEV (reference sequence). This CDR3 spans 12 amino acids. The CDR3 is CASGWTGFEQYF. In DNA, the CDR3 is TGTGCCAGCGGGTGGACAGGTTTCGAGCAGTACTTC.

This rearrangement joins TRBV5-1 to TRBJ2-1, with a possible D match to TRBD1 (8 bases). The V gene lost 2 bases and the J gene lost 9 bases, with 15 bases spanning the gap. This CDR3 is 14 amino acids long. Germline loops: CDR1 SGHRS, CDR2 YFSETQ. The CDR3 DNA sequence: TGCGCCAGCAGCTTCACAGGGGGGGGTACTGAGCAGTTCTTC. Protein product: CASSFTGGGTEQFF.